The 29 T cell receptor beta chains reported below all come from one sample, sequenced in a study of T cells in pancreatic ductal adenocarcinoma. No neoadjuvant therapy was given to the selected pancreatic ductal adenocarcinoma patients before their surgery. Profiled with immunoSEQ multiplex PCR; TCRdb holds only in-frame clones, not every one. The sample lists approximately 19,000 clones; roughly 90% were seen once. Sequenced sample: PBMCs. The receptors shown here come from a human donor with pancreatic ductal adenocarcinoma.

The chain couples TRBV5-5 to TRBJ1-5; 9 bases line up with TRBD1. The CDR3 consists of 15 residues. Germline loops: CDR1 SGHKS, CDR2 YYEKEE (reference sequence). J was trimmed by 4 bases and V by 3 bases; bases with no gene match: 5. CDR3 loop: CASSWTGTGNQPQHF. The CDR3 DNA follows: TGTGCCAGCAGCTGGACCGGGACAGGGAATCAGCCCCAGCATTTT.

The chain links TRBV23-1 to TRBJ1-1, with a weak D call TRBD1 (6 bases). TRBV23-1 is filed as an ORF, its function uncertain. The CDR3 consists of 15 residues. Deletions cut 2 bases from V and 7 bases from J, with 17 bases between. The CDR3 DNA reads TGCGCCAGCAGTCAACCGGGACATCGCTGGGGTGAAGCTTTCTTT. It yields the protein CASSQPGHRWGEAFF.

The genes are TRBV7-6 and TRBJ2-1; 10 nucleotides agree with TRBD2. Unmatched junction bases numbered 9, after V lost 5 bases and J lost 2 bases. CDR1 is SGHVS, CDR2 FNYEAQ, per germline. The CDR3 is 17 residues long. The CDR3 loop is CASSARLAGFTYNEQFF. The CDR3 DNA sequence: TGTGCCAGCAGCGCCCGACTAGCGGGTTTCACCTACAATGAGCAGTTCTTC.

The chain is built from TRBV5-6 and TRBJ2-4; 9 bases align to TRBD1. V shed 2 bases and J 8 bases; nucleotides not matched to a gene: 8. The CDR3 contains 15 residues. CDR1 and CDR2 (germline): SGHDT, YYEEEE. The CDR3 bases are TGTGCCAGCAGCTTACCGGGACAGGGTACCGACATTCAGTACTTC. Translation gives CASSLPGQGTDIQYF.

This clone was counted once. V is TRBV9 and J is TRBJ2-2, with 8 bases that match TRBD1. Germline loops: CDR1 SGDLS, CDR2 YYNGEE. This CDR3 has 15 amino acids. V shed 0 bases, J shed 6 bases, and the junction held 4 bases outside the gene matches. CDR3 bases: TGTGCCAGCAGCGTAGGGACAGGGTATCCCGGGGAGCTGTTTTTT. It codes for CASSVGTGYPGELFF.

J is TRBJ2-5 and V is TRBV29-1; a possible D gene is TRBD2 (6 bases). The CDR3 contains 14 residues. Germline V lookup: CDR1 SQVTM, CDR2 ANQGSEA. V was pared by 4 bases and J by 5 bases, with 17 bases between. CDR3 in DNA: TGCAGCGTTGTTGATTTTGGAGGGAGTGAGACCCAGTACTTC. It codes for CSVVDFGGSETQYF.

The chain carries TRBV5-1 and TRBJ2-3; possible D gene TRBD2, 5 bases. Germline CDR1 SGHRS, CDR2 YFSETQ. The V gene lost 2 bases and the J gene lost 3 bases, with 10 bases spanning the gap. This CDR3 spans 14 amino acids. This CDR3 is CASSFSEGTDTQYF. Here the CDR3 DNA reads TGCGCCAGCAGCTTTTCCGAGGGAACAGATACGCAGTATTTT.

J is TRBJ1-2 and V is TRBV10-3; unclear D gene. There are 14 residues in the CDR3. Trimming took 3 bases from V and 7 from J, leaving 15 bases between them. Per the germline V gene, CDR1 is ENHRY and CDR2 is SYGVKD. This chain's CDR3 is CAISESTLAGGYTF. The CDR3 bases are TGTGCCATCAGTGAATCCACCCTGGCGGGTGGCTACACCTTC.

This clone appeared a single time. This rearrangement joins TRBV9 to TRBJ2-1; TRBD2 matches 8 bases. The CDR3 covers 19 residues. V lost 0 bases to trimming and J lost 0 bases; unmatched junction nucleotides: 11. The germline CDR1 and CDR2 sequences are SGDLS and YYNGEE. The CDR3 here is CASSVATGSGVSSYNEQFF. CDR3 nucleotides: TGTGCCAGCAGCGTAGCTACGGGTAGCGGGGTCAGCTCCTACAATGAGCAGTTCTTC.

The chain combines TRBV9 with TRBJ2-3; 8 bases agree with TRBD2. Unmatched junction bases numbered 7, after V lost 2 bases and J lost 5 bases. CDR1 is SGDLS and CDR2 is YYNGEE in the germline V gene. This CDR3 has 15 residues. CDR3 residues: CASSVNGGAGDTQYF. The CDR3 coding sequence is TGTGCCAGCAGCGTCAACGGGGGGGCAGGAGATACGCAGTATTTT.

The chain recombines TRBV5-4 with TRBJ1-1, with TRBD1 as a possible D gene (5 bases). CDR1 SGHNT and CDR2 YYREEE come from the germline V gene (reference sequence). The CDR3 has 15 amino acids. V was pared by 3 bases and J by 4 bases, with 16 bases between. The CDR3 coding sequence is TGTGCCAGCAGCTCGCGGGGACCCGGGGGCACTGAAGCTTTCTTT. As protein: CASSSRGPGGTEAFF.

The chain combines TRBV18 with TRBJ2-5, with a weak D call TRBD1 (6 bases). TRBJ2-7 matches the DNA end more closely, so the J call is doubtful. The CDR3 contains 15 residues. Germline assignment: CDR1 KGHSH and CDR2 LQKENI. CDR3 in DNA: TGTGCCAGCTCACCAGGGCAGGGGTCTATCTACGAGCAGTACTTC. It codes for CASSPGQGSIYEQYF.

The chain employs TRBV18 and TRBJ2-7; D might be TRBD2 (5 bases). There are 13 residues in the CDR3. Germline V gives CDR1 KGHSH, CDR2 LQKENI. V lost 0 bases and J lost 5, with 8 bases in between. CDR3 sequence (DNA): TGTGCCAGCTCACCACCCTCCGGGGACGAGCAGTACTTC. Protein product: CASSPPSGDEQYF.

This chain joins TRBV4-2 and TRBJ2-5, with 10 bases identical to TRBD2. The J segment lost 5 bases and the V segment lost 0 bases, leaving 9 bases of the junction unmatched. In germline, CDR1 is LGHNA, CDR2 YNFKEQ. This CDR3 is built from 17 residues. The CDR3 protein is CASSQDSLAGAWETQYF. CDR3 coding DNA: TGTGCCAGCAGCCAAGATAGTCTAGCGGGGGCCTGGGAGACCCAGTACTTC.

This clone has just a few counts. The gene calls are TRBV5-1 and TRBJ1-4; 7 positions agree with TRBD1. Germline V gene lookup returns CDR1 SGHRS and CDR2 YFSETQ. V was pared by 4 bases and J by 8 bases, with 11 bases of the junction left unmatched. The CDR3 has 15 residues. As DNA, the CDR3 is TGCGCCAGCAGCCCAGCGACAGGGTACGACGAAAAACTGTTTTTT. Its protein is CASSPATGYDEKLFF.

The rearrangement uses TRBV30 and TRBJ2-5; 9 bases agree with TRBD1. V gave up 4 bases and J gave up 2 bases; unmatched junction bases: 8. CDR1 and CDR2 from the germline V gene are GTSNPN and SVGIG (reference sequence). This CDR3 spans 15 amino acids. The CDR3, as DNA: TGTGCCTGGACACCCATAGGGACAGGGCAAGAGACCCAGTACTTC. This translates into CAWTPIGTGQETQYF. Together with reference TRBV30 and TRBJ2-5, the CDR3 gives the full variable domain: SQTIHQWPATLVQPVGSPLSLECTVEGTSNPNLYWYRQAAGRGLQLLFYSVGIGQISSEVPQNLSASRPQDRQFILSSKKLLLSDSGFYLCAWTPIGTGQETQYFGPGTRLLVL.

This CDR3 reads CASSRGYEQYF. The CDR3 coding sequence is TGTGCCAGCAGCCGGGGATACGAGCAGTACTTC. The chain couples TRBV28 to TRBJ2-7; possible D gene TRBD2, 5 bases. The V gene lost 6 bases and the J gene lost 4 bases, with 7 bases spanning the gap. This CDR3 spans 11 amino acids. The germline gives CDR1 MDHEN, CDR2 SYDVKM.

This clone was observed a single time. The rearrangement links TRBV9 to TRBJ2-1, with TRBD2 matching over 8 bases. Germline V gives CDR1 SGDLS, CDR2 YYNGEE. Losses at the gene ends were 3 bases for V and 2 bases for J; bases not matched to a gene: 4. The CDR3 length is 15 residues. CDR3 in DNA: TGTGCCAGCAGCGCGGGGGGGGAGGCCTACAATGAGCAGTTCTTC. Translated: CASSAGGEAYNEQFF.

This sequence joins TRBV7-2 and TRBJ1-6; 7 bases match TRBD1. From germline, CDR1 is SGHTA and CDR2 FQGNSA. CDR3 size: 15 residues. Trimming removed 5 bases from V and 6 bases from J; junction bases left unmatched: 7. CDR3 coding DNA: TGTGCCAGCAGCAACCGACAGGGCTTTAATTCACCCCTCCACTTT. It codes for CASSNRQGFNSPLHF. The full variable domain, with the rest looked up from reference TRBV7-2 and TRBJ1-6, is GAGVSQSPSNKVTEKGKDVELRCDPISGHTALYWYRQSLGQGLEFLIYFQGNSAPDKSGLPSDRFSAERTGGSVSTLTIQRTQQEDSAVYLCASSNRQGFNSPLHFGNGTRLTVT.

The rearrangement links TRBV30 to TRBJ2-7; no clear D gene. CDR3 length: 13 residues. From germline, CDR1 is GTSNPN and CDR2 SVGIG (reference sequence). Trimming shortened V by 1 base and J by 3 bases, and 10 bases separated the two germline ends. The CDR3 DNA reads TGTGCCTGGAGTGGTGGCATTCACTACGAGCAGTACTTC. It translates to CAWSGGIHYEQYF. The variable domain in full, completed from reference TRBV30 and TRBJ2-7, reads SQTIHQWPATLVQPVGSPLSLECTVEGTSNPNLYWYRQAAGRGLQLLFYSVGIGQISSEVPQNLSASRPQDRQFILSSKKLLLSDSGFYLCAWSGGIHYEQYFGPGTRLTVT.

V and J are TRBV7-9 and TRBJ2-5; the match to TRBD1 covers 10 bases. Germline V gives CDR1 SEHNR, CDR2 FQNEAQ (reference sequence). Unmatched junction bases numbered 14, after V lost 5 bases and J lost 2 bases. The CDR3 consists of 18 residues. Here the CDR3 DNA reads TGTGCCAGCAGCCCCCGCCCCGGGACAGGGGTCGGGCAAGAGACCCAGTACTTC. Translation gives CASSPRPGTGVGQETQYF. Full variable domain (rest looked up from reference TRBV7-9 and TRBJ2-5): DTGVSQNPRHKITKRGQNVTFRCDPISEHNRLYWYRQTLGQGPEFLTYFQNEAQLEKSRLLSDRFSAERPKGSFSTLEIQRTEQGDSAMYLCASSPRPGTGVGQETQYFGPGTRLLVL.

The chain is built from TRBV2 and TRBJ1-4; 7 nucleotides match TRBD1. J gave up 3 bases and V 5 bases, and 3 bases lay outside the gene matches. This CDR3 has 14 residues. Germline V gene sequence: CDR1 SNHLY, CDR2 FYNNEI. The CDR3: CASSYRGPNEKLFF. CDR3 coding DNA: TGTGCCAGCAGTTACAGGGGCCCTAATGAAAAACTGTTTTTT.

The rearrangement joins TRBV27 to TRBJ2-1, with TRBD2 identical over 12 bases. V lost 5 bases to trimming and J lost 7 bases; unmatched junction nucleotides: 15. The CDR3 runs to 18 residues. The germline CDR1 and CDR2 sequences are MNHEY and SMNVEV (reference sequence). In DNA, the CDR3 is TGTGCCAGCAGTCTTAAGGGATCCCTAGCGGGGGGGCGTAATGAGCAGTTCTTC. Amino acids: CASSLKGSLAGGRNEQFF.

The chain couples TRBV5-1 to TRBJ2-2; 12 bases map to TRBD2. The germline V gene has CDR1 SGHRS and CDR2 YFSETQ. Trimming took 3 bases from V and 2 from J; bases not matched to a gene: 5. The CDR3 spans 17 residues. The CDR3 coding sequence is TGCGCCAGCAGCTCACTAGCGGGGGGCTTTAACACCGGGGAGCTGTTTTTT. It specifies CASSSLAGGFNTGELFF.

This chain uses TRBV10-1 with TRBJ2-6, with a possible D match to TRBD1 (5 bases). V lost 4 bases and J 0 bases, leaving 19 bases between the germline ends. Germline CDR1 WNHNN, CDR2 SYGVQD (reference sequence). The CDR3 length is 19 residues. CDR3: CASSVRQPRQSSGANVLTF. As DNA, the CDR3 is TGCGCCAGCAGTGTGAGGCAGCCCAGACAGAGCTCTGGGGCCAACGTCCTGACTTTC.

J is TRBJ1-5 and V is TRBV5-5, with D hard to call. Per germline, CDR1 SGHKS and CDR2 YYEKEE (reference sequence). The CDR3 is 13 residues long. The V gene lost 0 bases and the J gene lost 3 bases, with 4 bases spanning the gap. The chain's CDR3 is CASSLGPNQPQHF. CDR3 nucleotide sequence: TGTGCCAGCAGCTTGGGGCCCAATCAGCCCCAGCATTTT.

The chain has TRBV28 and TRBJ2-7; D is perhaps TRBD2 (6 bases). The CDR3 consists of 13 residues. The V gene lost 9 bases and the J gene lost 1 base, with 13 bases spanning the gap. CDR1 is MDHEN, CDR2 SYDVKM, per germline. CDR3 amino acids: CASGTVYSYEQYF. As DNA, the CDR3 is TGTGCCAGTGGGACTGTATATTCCTACGAGCAGTACTTC.

This chain uses TRBV6-5 with TRBJ1-1; the D is unclear. Germline V lookup: CDR1 MNHEY, CDR2 SVGAGI. This CDR3 is 15 amino acids long. Trimming cost V 2 bases and J 11 bases, with 21 bases left between them. As DNA, the CDR3 is TGTGCCAGCAGTTACGGCTTTCCCGGGGAGTCCACCGCTTTCTTT. Translation gives CASSYGFPGESTAFF.

The rearrangement uses TRBV30 and TRBJ1-4; TRBD1 matches 7 bases. V trimming: 0 bases; J trimming: 8 bases; junction bases outside the gene matches: 9. CDR1 GTSNPN and CDR2 SVGIG come from the germline V gene (reference sequence). This CDR3 is built from 15 residues. This CDR3 reads CAWSVRGAGGEKLFF. As DNA, the CDR3 is TGTGCCTGGAGTGTTAGGGGGGCAGGGGGGGAAAAACTGTTTTTT.